This TCR beta chain was retrieved from a study of OX40 agonist ivuxolimab in advanced cancers. Regarding the complete study: Ivuxolimab was an agonistic, fully human IgG2 monoclonal antibody directed against OX40 (CD134), a costimulatory receptor. Intravenous ivuxolimab was administered to patients every 2 weeks at six dose levels: 0.01, 0.1, 0.3, 1.5, 3 and 10 mg/kg. Among the approximately 50 dose-escalation patients, approximately 20 had hepatocellular carcinoma, around 15 melanoma, 9 renal cell carcinoma and 9 head and neck cancer. In the dose-escalation cohort, 82.7% of patients were male, and the mean age was approximately 60 years with a range of about 20 to 80. Prior anti-PD-1, anti-PD-L1 or anti-CTLA-4 therapy was permitted, and checkpoint inhibitors had been received by less than 45% of dose-escalation patients. Three dose-escalation patients achieved partial responses, one with hepatocellular carcinoma and two with cutaneous melanoma. Peripheral TCRbeta sequencing was intended to test whether TCR sequence diversity was altered and clonal T-cell expansion was caused by ivuxolimab. The monotherapy dose-escalation portion (N of about 50 patients) of the phase I ivuxolimab trial is reported in the paper.

V loses 10 bases, J loses 0 bases, and the germline ends lie 19 bases apart. The germline V gene yields MDHEN for CDR1 and SYDVKM for CDR2. The CDR3 runs 15 residues from the cysteine to the phenylalanine. The CDR3 DNA has 45 bases and is translated from base 1. Broad study findings and their caveats: In the 0.1-3.0 mg/kg groups, partial responders had among the lowest normalized peripheral clonal expansion, particularly in CD8+ T cells. Which antigens the clonally expanded peripheral T cells were specific for was not determined. Low levels of normalized T-cell clonal expansion were also seen in some patients who did not respond. At doses of 0.1 to 3.0 mg/kg, clonal expansion of both CD4+ and CD8+ blood T cells was observed from baseline to week 6. After ivuxolimab, CD8+ T cells had more expanded clones than CD4+ T cells on average.

Patients with autoimmune disease history or receiving systemic immunosuppression were excluded from the trial. Peripheral blood for TCR sequencing was collected from all dose cohorts at baseline, on cycle 4 day 1, and on cycle 7 day 1. The samples were taken from a phase I, first-in-human, multicenter, open-label dose-escalation trial of ivuxolimab. Adults with locally advanced or metastatic head and neck squamous cell, hepatocellular, melanoma or renal cell carcinoma were enrolled in the trial. Before TCR sequencing, CD4+ T cells and CD8+ T cells from peripheral blood were sorted into separate populations. Genomic DNA was isolated from the sorted cells so that the TCRbeta CDR3 region could be sequenced. The immunoSEQ Assay was used to sequence the TCRbeta CDR3 regions. The table was pulled from immuneACCESS by TCRdb, which kept in-frame rearrangements only. Such tables lose some clones; where checked, under half of the loss comes from unresolved V genes, and the rest has no known cause. A total of tens of thousands of clones appear in this sample, approximately 92% of them only once. Approximately 7.7% of the sample goes to the ten largest clones.

Comments on this clone: It has no known antigen specificity. No clone much larger than this one lies a single base away; base qualities are absent.

This TCR came from an adult with an advanced solid tumor such as melanoma, head and neck, liver or kidney cancer. The sample in question was CD4+ or CD8+ T cells sorted from blood, obtained in a trial of the OX40 agonist ivuxolimab. This sequence uses TRBV28 and TRBJ2-7, with TRBD1 perhaps the D gene, on 5 matching bases. The CDR3 region reads CATVDTGALSYEQYF. The sequenced DNA: TGTGCCACCGTGGACACCGGTGCCCTCTCCTACGAGCAGTACTTC.